The present TCR beta chain was sequenced within a study of blood T cell repertoires in COVID-19. Per germline, CDR1 SQVTM and CDR2 ANQGSEA. V was clipped by 4 bases and J by 2 bases; unmatched bases: 11. This CDR3 spans 15 amino acids. Produced via immunoSEQ multiplex PCR; TCRdb's table is partial and in-frame only. Altogether fewer than 180,000 clones are present, about 90% being singletons, with the ten largest covering about 4%. This chain uses TRBV29-1 with TRBJ2-7, with 7 bases that match TRBD1. The sample taken for sequencing was peripheral blood. The TCR sequence derives from a woman aged 55-75 years with active or convalescent COVID-19. The CDR3 DNA reads as TGCAGCGTTGCGGGCGCACCGGGACAGACCTACGAGCAGTACTTC. Protein: CSVAGAPGQTYEQYF.